This entry is about one T cell receptor beta chain. This clone's antigen is unknown. The record has no base qualities; no much larger clone is one base away. This entry is derived from a study of blood T cell repertoires in COVID-19 (dated by TCRdb to between 2020 and 2021). Notes on the research overall: Collaborator samples came from the United States, Italy and Spain and covered acute and convalescent phases of COVID-19. The material from the prospective study consisted of cDNA or gDNA derived from T cells, B-cell-depleted T cells, or PBMCs. Deeply sampled blood TCRbeta repertoires from subjects exposed to, actively infected with, or recovered from COVID-19 were included in the dataset. The repertoires were released in a freely available public database intended as a resource for research on the immune response to SARS-CoV-2. Samples were obtained from the ongoing ImmuneRACE study (first 160 participants) and from some 1,200 subjects provided by 6 global collaborators. Sample metadata almost always included a de-identified subject ID, COVID-19 status, age in years and sex. Where available, HLA class I and class II types were taken from metadata supplied by the sample provider and were not determined by assay-based typing.

TCRbeta CDR3 regions were amplified from genomic DNA by means of the immunoSEQ Assay, a bias-controlled multiplex PCR. For the original study's pipeline: Within the assay, amplification of reference gene primers was used to estimate how many nucleated cells each sample contained. To quantify the absolute abundance of each unique TCRbeta CDR3 rearrangement, sequence reads were collapsed and filtered. For each sample, productive Simpson clonality was calculated by taking the square root of Simpson's diversity index across productive rearrangements. Entries here come from immuneACCESS through TCRdb and include only in-frame sequences with V and J called. Some clones fail to appear in such tables; in the studies checked, an unresolved V gene covers under half of the shortfall, and the cause of the remainder is unknown. V and J calls plus clone size are reproduced from that table; the DNA served to infer D and trimming. For this sample there are under 150,000 clones; around four fifths appear just once. The ten largest clones add up to roughly 13% of the sample.

Broad study findings and their caveats: Clinical and demographic metadata were provided uncurated, with the amount varying by source and participant.

Each collaborating institution followed its own protocols to collect whole blood in K2EDTA tubes. For TCRbeta analysis, collaborators shipped samples in one of three forms: frozen whole blood, isolated PBMCs, or DNA extracted from either of those sample types. The receptor was derived from a human donor in a cohort sampled during active COVID-19. Sequencing was carried out using peripheral blood.

The DNA sequence is given as TGTGCCACCGGACAAACTGGAACTGAAGCTTTCTTT. It translates as CATGQTGTEAFF. This receptor chain uses TRBV6-6 and TRBJ1-1; tentative D gene TRBD1, with 5 bases matching. The CDR3 goes from the cysteine to the phenylalanine over 12 residues. The kept DNA is CDR3 alone, 36 bases in frame from the first base. V is cut by 10 bases and J by 5 bases, and the space between the germline ends is 14 bases. Per the germline V gene (reference sequence), MNHNY is the CDR1 and SVGAGI is the CDR2.